This paragraph reports one T cell receptor (beta chain). The data were obtained in a study of technical replicates of blood from several donors. Sequenced by immunoSEQ multiplex PCR; TCRdb stores in-frame clones only, minus some. The sample has more than 75,000 clones, just over 90% seen once; the top ten hold 0.24%. The CDR3 has 14 residues. Between the trimmed V and J ends, which lost 5 bases and 10 bases, there was a span of 20 bases. Germline CDR1 and CDR2: MNHEY and SVGAGI. Material: T cells isolated from PBMCs. The source is a human donor in good health. This chain links TRBV6-5 with TRBJ1-2, with D perhaps TRBD1 (6 bases). In DNA, the CDR3 is TGTGCCAGCAGTCGACCGGACAGTCTTCAACCCTACACCTTC. It is translated as CASSRPDSLQPYTF.